Following are 27 T cell receptor beta chains from one sample sequenced in a study of blood T cells in healthy people across ages. It was with a sample-barcoded 5' primer and a J-beta primer mix that a second PCR of roughly 7 to 12 cycles was run. TCRdb fed the 5' RACE reads into MiXCR, producing one record per CDR3 protein. The repertoire consists of about 720,000 distinct CDR3 sequences, with 20% to 25% occurring once and the leading ten covering roughly 3.8%. The data also belong to a second study, concerning T cells of mothers and their children.

The source material was blood. These receptor sequences come from a boy younger than 18 in good health.

V gene TRBV4-1 combines with J gene TRBJ2-7, with 8 positions matching TRBD2. Germline lookup yields CDR1 MGHRA and CDR2 YSYEKL. The CDR3 spans 17 residues. The junction had 11 bases not matched to a gene; V was cut back by 4 bases and J by 0 bases. The CDR3 region has the DNA TGCGCCAGCAGCCGAAGCACGACTAGCGTCGACTCCTACGAGCAGTACTTC. It specifies CASSRSTTSVDSYEQYF.

The rearrangement uses TRBV4-3 and TRBJ2-3; no clear D. Trimming cost V 0 bases and J 4 bases, with 17 bases left between them. CDR1 and CDR2 from the germline V gene are LGHNA and YSLEER. The length of the CDR3 is 17 residues. CDR3 bases: TGCGCCAGCAGCCAAGAAGGGAACCTAGTCTTGCCAGATACGCAGTATTTT. Its protein is CASSQEGNLVLPDTQYF.

This CDR3 is CASSTLPGTQYF. As DNA, the CDR3 is TGTGCCAGCAGTACTCTCCCGGGTACGCAGTATTTT. The V call is TRBV28, the J call TRBJ2-3; D not certain. Trimming stripped 5 bases from V and 8 bases from J, with 11 bases between. Germline V gives CDR1 MDHEN, CDR2 SYDVKM. The length of the CDR3 is 12 residues.

The chain employs TRBV9 and TRBJ2-1, with D uncertain. CDR1 is SGDLS, CDR2 YYNGEE, per germline. V gave up 3 bases and J gave up 12 bases, with 16 bases separating them. This CDR3 has 13 residues. CDR3 protein: CASSGDFDIWQFF. CDR3 sequence (DNA): TGTGCCAGCAGCGGCGACTTCGACATTTGGCAGTTCTTC.

The chain employs TRBV12-3 or TRBV12-4 and TRBJ2-1; 7 positions match TRBD2. This CDR3 has 16 amino acids. The trim removed 6 bases at V and 10 bases at J, leaving 18 bases unmatched. The CDR3 DNA reads TGTGCCAGCAGCTCCCGTGCGGGAGTGTCATCAGAGGAGCAGTTCTTC. This sequence encodes CASSSRAGVSSEEQFF.

The rearrangement links TRBV20-1 to TRBJ1-4, with D perhaps matching TRBD1 (5 bases). The germline CDR1 and CDR2 sequences are DFQATT and SNEGSKA (reference sequence). Trimming took 2 bases from V and 8 from J, leaving 15 bases between them. The CDR3 runs 14 residues. This CDR3 is CSARLAGLQEKLFF. In nucleotides, the CDR3 is TGCAGTGCTAGATTGGCAGGGTTGCAGGAAAAACTGTTTTTT.

Comments on this clonotype: The junction does not match germline at one end; this may be a read error. The chain employs TRBV2 and TRBJ1-5, with 8 bases that match TRBD1. This CDR3 has 14 residues. Germline V gives CDR1 SNHLY, CDR2 FYNNEI. As DNA, the CDR3 is TGTGCCGGCAGGCGGACAGGGACGGATCAGCCCCAGCATTTT. Protein product: CAGRRTGTDQPQHF.

The chain carries TRBV20-1 and TRBJ2-5; 11 bases are a match to TRBD2. Trimming took 4 bases from V and 4 from J; bases not matched to a gene: 8. The CDR3 sequence is 15 residues long. Germline V CDR1 and CDR2: DFQATT, SNEGSKA (reference sequence). The CDR3 spells CSAKASGRPGETQYF. CDR3 nucleotide sequence: TGCAGTGCTAAAGCTAGCGGGAGGCCCGGAGAGACCCAGTACTTC.

This clonotype came up a few times. The chain uses TRBV27 and TRBJ1-5, with D perhaps TRBD1 (6 bases). Germline CDR1 is MNHEY and CDR2 is SMNVEV (reference sequence). There are 15 residues in the CDR3. Trimming took off 6 bases at V and 2 bases at J, with 14 bases between the two ends. The CDR3, as DNA: TGTGCCAGCAGCTCCAGGGGTGTGGGCAATCAGCCCCAGCATTTT. It codes for CASSSRGVGNQPQHF.

This clonotype was picked up a small number of times. This chain's CDR3 is CASSRSTREQYF. The CDR3 DNA sequence: TGCGCCAGCAGCAGATCCACTCGCGAGCAGTACTTC. The rearrangement links TRBV4-3 to TRBJ2-5; D uncertain. TRBJ2-7 matches the DNA end more closely, so the J call is doubtful. The CDR3 sequence is 12 residues long. Germline V CDR1 and CDR2: LGHNA, YSLEER.

The chain carries TRBV20-1 and TRBJ2-3; 10 bases align to TRBD1. The trim removed 5 bases at V and 3 bases at J, leaving 5 bases unmatched. Per the germline V gene, CDR1 is DFQATT and CDR2 is SNEGSKA (reference sequence). The CDR3 is 14 residues long. CDR3 nucleotide sequence: TGCAGTGCTCCGACAGGGGGCAAAACAGATACGCAGTATTTT. As protein: CSAPTGGKTDTQYF.

This clonotype came up a few times. CDR3 sequence reads: CSVQGAHFEAFF. The CDR3 DNA follows: TGCAGCGTACAGGGGGCCCACTTTGAAGCTTTCTTT. The chain has TRBV29-1 and TRBJ1-1, with TRBD1 identical over 9 bases. V lost 6 bases to trimming and J lost 7 bases; unmatched junction nucleotides: 6. Per the germline V gene, CDR1 is SQVTM and CDR2 is ANQGSEA. The CDR3 contains 12 residues.

V and J are TRBV2 and TRBJ1-2; D remains ambiguous. The CDR3 consists of 14 residues. V shed 7 bases and J shed 8 bases, with 20 bases lying between them. The germline V gene has CDR1 SNHLY and CDR2 FYNNEI. CDR3 nucleotides: TGTGCCAGCAACAGTCCCGGAAGGATGGAGGGCTACACCTTC. Its protein is CASNSPGRMEGYTF.

The chain combines TRBV9 with TRBJ2-3; D may be TRBD1 or TRBD2 (6 bases each). CDR3 length equals 14 residues. With 3 bases removed from V and 4 bases from J, the gap between germline ends came to 12 bases. CDR1 and CDR2 (germline): SGDLS, YYNGEE. As DNA, the CDR3 is TGTGCCAGCAGCGAGGGGGGTGAGGCAGATACGCAGTATTTT. Encoded protein: CASSEGGEADTQYF. Drawing the rest from reference TRBV9 and TRBJ2-3, the complete variable domain is DSGVTQTPKHLITATGQRVTLRCSPRSGDLSVYWYQQSLDQGLQFLIQYYNGEERAKGNILERFSAQQFPDLHSELNLSSLELGDSALYFCASSEGGEADTQYFGPGTRLTVL.

The V gene is TRBV29-1, the J gene TRBJ1-1; weak D call: TRBD1 (5 bases). Germline values: CDR1 SQVTM, CDR2 ANQGSEA. The germline V and J ends were trimmed by 2 bases and 6 bases, with 10 bases remaining between them. The CDR3 has 12 amino acids. CDR3 sequence reads: CSVEYDSSEAFF. The DNA of the CDR3 is TGCAGCGTTGAATACGACAGTTCTGAAGCTTTCTTT.

This clonotype turned up a few times. The J gene is TRBJ2-1, the V gene TRBV29-1; D is uncertain. This CDR3 region has 11 residues. CDR1 is SQVTM, CDR2 ANQGSEA, per germline. Trimming shortened V by 2 bases and J by 6 bases, and 5 bases separated the two germline ends. CDR3 protein: CSVESANEQFF. The CDR3 DNA is TGCAGCGTTGAATCAGCCAATGAGCAGTTCTTC.

J is TRBJ2-4 and V is TRBV10-2, with 7 bases aligning to TRBD1. This CDR3 comprises 12 residues. The J segment lost 8 bases and the V segment lost 10 bases, leaving 8 bases of the junction unmatched. Germline loops: CDR1 WSHSY, CDR2 SAAADI. DNA for the CDR3: TGCGCCACCACGACAGGGTCGGACATTCAGTACTTC. Amino acid sequence: CATTTGSDIQYF.

The table lists this clonotype with a few counts. This chain connects TRBV28 to TRBJ1-5; D gene unclear. Germline lookup yields CDR1 MDHEN and CDR2 SYDVKM. The CDR3 has 15 amino acids. V lost 3 bases to trimming and J lost 0 bases, with 9 bases between them. The CDR3 here is CASSFDGDSNQPQHF. CDR3 DNA sequence: TGTGCCAGCAGTTTTGACGGTGATAGCAATCAGCCCCAGCATTTT.

This chain uses TRBV7-9 with TRBJ1-2; no clear D. The V end lost 3 bases, the J end lost 4 bases, and 9 bases lay between the germline ends. The CDR3 sequence is 13 residues long. Germline CDR1 and CDR2: SEHNR and FQNEAQ (reference sequence). CDR3 nucleotide sequence: TGTGCCAGCAGCTTGGTCACAAGCTATGGCTACACCTTC. Translation gives CASSLVTSYGYTF.

This clonotype was observed a few times. This chain uses TRBV9 with TRBJ2-1, with 10 bases that match TRBD1. The CDR3 has 14 amino acids. Germline V gene lookup returns CDR1 SGDLS and CDR2 YYNGEE. V shed 3 bases, J shed 9 bases, and the junction held 6 bases outside the gene matches. This chain's CDR3 is CASSALGQGPEQFF. CDR3 nucleotides: TGTGCCAGCAGCGCGCTGGGACAGGGGCCTGAGCAGTTCTTC.

The CDR3 bases are TGCAGTGCTAGGGGACTCCGGCTAGACAATGAGCAGTTCTTC. Its protein is CSARGLRLDNEQFF. This rearrangement joins TRBV20-1 to TRBJ2-5; D may be TRBD2 (6 bases). The DNA end lines up better with TRBJ2-1; the J call may be wrong. CDR1 DFQATT and CDR2 SNEGSKA come from the germline V gene (reference sequence). This CDR3 contains 14 residues.

The chain links TRBV10-3 to TRBJ2-1; D is undetermined. The CDR3 totals 13 residues. With 6 bases removed from V and 3 bases from J, the gap between germline ends came to 9 bases. Germline V CDR1 and CDR2: ENHRY, SYGVKD. The CDR3, as DNA: TGTGCCATCAGCACCTTAGACTACAATGAGCAGTTCTTC. Protein: CAISTLDYNEQFF.

The rearrangement links TRBV7-8 to TRBJ1-3; D unresolved. This CDR3 has 13 amino acids. Germline V lookup: CDR1 SGHVS, CDR2 FQNEAQ. Trimming cost V 6 bases and J 4 bases, with 10 bases left between them. CDR3 sequence (DNA): TGTGCCAGCAGATTCGGAGGGGGAAACACCATATATTTT. This sequence encodes CASRFGGGNTIYF.

The chain combines TRBV7-8 with TRBJ2-3, with TRBD2 identical over 11 bases. The CDR3 covers 16 residues. V dropped 7 bases and J dropped 3; count of bases not matched to a gene: 9. Germline V gives CDR1 SGHVS, CDR2 FQNEAQ. The CDR3 nucleotides are TGTGCCAGCACCCAATGGCTAGCGGGAGGAACAGATACGCAGTATTTT. Amino acid sequence: CASTQWLAGGTDTQYF.

A few counts support this clonotype. CDR3 region: CASSLMGGGGGGEQFF. In nucleotides, the CDR3 is TGTGCCAGCAGCTTAATGGGGGGAGGTGGTGGGGGTGAGCAGTTCTTC. The chain joins TRBV7-2 to TRBJ2-1; D is perhaps TRBD2 (6 bases). The ends were cut back, 2 bases at V and 9 bases at J, with 20 bases in the middle. CDR1 and CDR2 (germline): SGHTA, FQGNSA. The CDR3 is 16 residues long.

This clonotype turned up a few times. The chain links TRBV29-1 to TRBJ2-5, with D perhaps matching TRBD2 (5 bases). Trimming took off 3 bases at V and 4 bases at J, with 12 bases between the two ends. The germline CDR1 and CDR2 sequences are SQVTM and ANQGSEA. The CDR3 has 13 amino acids. The CDR3 sequence: CSVDLGSGETQYF. CDR3 nucleotides: TGCAGCGTTGATCTCGGCAGCGGAGAGACCCAGTACTTC.

The chain carries TRBV20-1 and TRBJ2-7, with D tentatively TRBD2 (7 bases). The CDR3 spans 13 residues. The V and J ends lost 6 bases and 4 bases respectively, with 16 bases between them. Germline assignment: CDR1 DFQATT and CDR2 SNEGSKA (reference sequence). CDR3 sequence: CSAKGGGKYEQYF. DNA of the CDR3: TGCAGTGCCAAGGGGGGGGGCAAGTACGAGCAGTACTTC.